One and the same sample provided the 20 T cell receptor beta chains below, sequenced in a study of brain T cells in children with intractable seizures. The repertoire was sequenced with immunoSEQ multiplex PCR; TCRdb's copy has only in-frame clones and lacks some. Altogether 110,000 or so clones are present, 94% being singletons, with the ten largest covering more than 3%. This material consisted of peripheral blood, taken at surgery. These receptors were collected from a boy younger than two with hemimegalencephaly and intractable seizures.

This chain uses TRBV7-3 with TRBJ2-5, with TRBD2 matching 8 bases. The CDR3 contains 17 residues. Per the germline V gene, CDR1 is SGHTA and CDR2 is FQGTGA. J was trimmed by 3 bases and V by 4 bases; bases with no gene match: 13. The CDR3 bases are TGTGCCAGCAGCTCCCCTCGGGGGGGGAGAGCTAAAGAGACCCAGTACTTC. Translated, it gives CASSSPRGGRAKETQYF.

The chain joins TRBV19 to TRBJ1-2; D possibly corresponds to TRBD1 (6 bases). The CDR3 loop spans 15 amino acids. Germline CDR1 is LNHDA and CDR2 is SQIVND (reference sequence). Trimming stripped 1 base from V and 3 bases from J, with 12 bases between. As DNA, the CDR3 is TGTGCCAGTAGTATAGTCGGGGGGCAGGACTATGGCTACACCTTC. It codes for CASSIVGGQDYGYTF.

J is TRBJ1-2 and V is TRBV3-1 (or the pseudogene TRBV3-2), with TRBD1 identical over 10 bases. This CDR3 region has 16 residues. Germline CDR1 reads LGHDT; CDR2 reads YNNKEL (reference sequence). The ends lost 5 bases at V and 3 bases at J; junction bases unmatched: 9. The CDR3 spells CASSYLPGTGDYGYTF. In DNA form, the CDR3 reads TGTGCCAGCAGCTACCTCCCCGGGACAGGGGACTATGGCTACACCTTC.

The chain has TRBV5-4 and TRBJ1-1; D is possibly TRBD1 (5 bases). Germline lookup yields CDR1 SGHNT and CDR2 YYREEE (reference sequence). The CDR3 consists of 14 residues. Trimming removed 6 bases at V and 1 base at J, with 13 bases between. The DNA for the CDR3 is TGTGCCAGCACCTTCCTAGGGGCGAACACTGAAGCTTTCTTT. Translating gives CASTFLGANTEAFF.

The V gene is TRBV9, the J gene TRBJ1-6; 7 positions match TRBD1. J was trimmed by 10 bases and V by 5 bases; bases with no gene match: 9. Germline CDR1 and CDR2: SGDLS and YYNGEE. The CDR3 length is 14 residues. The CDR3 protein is CASRATGESSPLHF. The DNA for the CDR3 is TGTGCCAGCAGGGCAACAGGGGAGAGCTCACCCCTCCACTTT.

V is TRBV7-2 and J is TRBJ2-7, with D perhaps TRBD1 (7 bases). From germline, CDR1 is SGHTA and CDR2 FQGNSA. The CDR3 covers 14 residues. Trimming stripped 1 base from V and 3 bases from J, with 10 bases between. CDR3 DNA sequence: TGTGCCAGCAGCTTAGGGGGGGACAGCTACGAGCAGTACTTC. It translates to CASSLGGDSYEQYF.

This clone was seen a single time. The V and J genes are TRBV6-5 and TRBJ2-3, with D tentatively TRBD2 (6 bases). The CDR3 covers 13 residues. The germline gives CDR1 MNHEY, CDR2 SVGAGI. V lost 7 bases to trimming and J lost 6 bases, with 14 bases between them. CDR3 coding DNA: TGTGCCAGCACCCGGGACTCCAGGGATACGCAGTATTTT. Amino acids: CASTRDSRDTQYF.

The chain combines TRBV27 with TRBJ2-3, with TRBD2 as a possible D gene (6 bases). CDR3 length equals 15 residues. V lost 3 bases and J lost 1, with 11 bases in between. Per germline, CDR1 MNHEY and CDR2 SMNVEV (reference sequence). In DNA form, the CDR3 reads TGTGCCAGCAGTTTGGGGCGGAGGGGCACAGATACGCAGTATTTT. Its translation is CASSLGRRGTDTQYF.

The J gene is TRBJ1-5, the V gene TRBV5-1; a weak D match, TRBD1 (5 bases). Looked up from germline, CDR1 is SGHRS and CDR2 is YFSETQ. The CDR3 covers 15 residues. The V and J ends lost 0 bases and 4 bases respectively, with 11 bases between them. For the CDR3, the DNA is TGCGCCAGCAGCTTGGCGGGGCCCCCGAATCAGCCCCAGCATTTT. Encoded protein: CASSLAGPPNQPQHF.

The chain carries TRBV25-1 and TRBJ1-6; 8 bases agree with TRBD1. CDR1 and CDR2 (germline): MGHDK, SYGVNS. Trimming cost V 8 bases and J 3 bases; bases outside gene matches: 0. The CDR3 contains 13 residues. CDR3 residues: CASGQGYNSPLHF. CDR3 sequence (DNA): TGTGCCAGCGGACAGGGCTATAATTCACCCCTCCACTTT.

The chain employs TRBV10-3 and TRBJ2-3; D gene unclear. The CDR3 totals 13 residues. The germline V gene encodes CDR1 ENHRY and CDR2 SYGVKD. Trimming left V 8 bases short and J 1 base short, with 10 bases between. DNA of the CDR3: TGTGCCATCGCTGCCCAGGGCACAGATACGCAGTATTTT. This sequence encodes CAIAAQGTDTQYF.

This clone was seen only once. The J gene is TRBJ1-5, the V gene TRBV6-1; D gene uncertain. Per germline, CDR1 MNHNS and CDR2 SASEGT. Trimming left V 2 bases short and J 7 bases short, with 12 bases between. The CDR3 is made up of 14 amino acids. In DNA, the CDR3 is TGTGCCAGCAGTGAAAATGTGGGGTGGCAGCCCCAGCATTTT. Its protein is CASSENVGWQPQHF.

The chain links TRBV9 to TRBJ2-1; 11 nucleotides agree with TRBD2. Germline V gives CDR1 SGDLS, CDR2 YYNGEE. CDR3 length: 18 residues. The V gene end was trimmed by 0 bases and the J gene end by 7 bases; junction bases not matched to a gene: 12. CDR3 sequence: CASSVEGTGTSGGNEQFF. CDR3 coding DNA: TGTGCCAGCAGCGTAGAGGGGACGGGGACTAGCGGTGGGAATGAGCAGTTCTTC. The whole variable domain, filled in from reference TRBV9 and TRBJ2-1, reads DSGVTQTPKHLITATGQRVTLRCSPRSGDLSVYWYQQSLDQGLQFLIQYYNGEERAKGNILERFSAQQFPDLHSELNLSSLELGDSALYFCASSVEGTGTSGGNEQFFGPGTRLTVL.

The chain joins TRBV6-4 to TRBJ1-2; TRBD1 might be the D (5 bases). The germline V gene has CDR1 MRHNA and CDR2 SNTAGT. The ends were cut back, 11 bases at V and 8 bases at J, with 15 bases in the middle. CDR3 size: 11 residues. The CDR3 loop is CAQVLGGGYTF. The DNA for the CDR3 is TGTGCCCAAGTGCTGGGGGGAGGCTACACCTTC.

The CDR3: CASSRSSGRTYEQYF. The DNA for the CDR3 is TGTGCCAGCAGTAGGAGTAGCGGGAGGACCTACGAGCAGTACTTC. V usage is TRBV27 and J usage is TRBJ2-7, with 10 bases identical to TRBD2. CDR3 length: 15 amino acids. After removal of 5 bases from V and 2 bases from J, the junction contained 6 bases not matched to a gene. Germline CDR1 is MNHEY and CDR2 is SMNVEV (reference sequence).

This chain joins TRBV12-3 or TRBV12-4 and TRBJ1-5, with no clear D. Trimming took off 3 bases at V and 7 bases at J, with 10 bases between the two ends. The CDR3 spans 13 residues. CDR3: CASSFQPRQPQHF. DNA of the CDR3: TGTGCCAGCAGTTTCCAGCCCCGACAGCCCCAGCATTTT.

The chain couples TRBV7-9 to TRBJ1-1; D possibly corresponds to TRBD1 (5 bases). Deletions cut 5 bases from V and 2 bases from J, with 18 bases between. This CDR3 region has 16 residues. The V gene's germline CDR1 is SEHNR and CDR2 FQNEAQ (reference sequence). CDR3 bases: TGTGCCAGCAGCCCCTACATCAGTGGGGCCAACACTGAAGCTTTCTTT. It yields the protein CASSPYISGANTEAFF.

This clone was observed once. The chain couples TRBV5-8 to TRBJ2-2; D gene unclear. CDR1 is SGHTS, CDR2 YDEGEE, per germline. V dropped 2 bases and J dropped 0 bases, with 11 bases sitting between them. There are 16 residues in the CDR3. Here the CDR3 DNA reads TGTGCCAGCAGCTTAATCCGGACCACGAACACCGGGGAGCTGTTTTTT. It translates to CASSLIRTTNTGELFF.

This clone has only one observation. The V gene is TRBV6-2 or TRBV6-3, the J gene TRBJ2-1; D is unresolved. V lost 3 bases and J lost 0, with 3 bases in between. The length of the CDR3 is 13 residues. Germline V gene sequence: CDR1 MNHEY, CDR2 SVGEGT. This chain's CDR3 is CASSYSSYNEQFF. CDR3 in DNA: TGTGCCAGCAGTTATAGCTCCTACAATGAGCAGTTCTTC.

This chain's CDR3 is CASSLKAGGNEQFF. DNA of the CDR3: TGTGCCAGCAGCTTAAAGGCGGGAGGGAATGAGCAGTTCTTC. J is TRBJ2-1 and V is TRBV7-3, with TRBD2 matching over 9 bases. With 1 base clipped from V and 7 bases from J, the junction kept 2 bases outside the gene matches. This CDR3 is built from 14 residues. Looked up from germline, CDR1 is SGHTA and CDR2 is FQGTGA.